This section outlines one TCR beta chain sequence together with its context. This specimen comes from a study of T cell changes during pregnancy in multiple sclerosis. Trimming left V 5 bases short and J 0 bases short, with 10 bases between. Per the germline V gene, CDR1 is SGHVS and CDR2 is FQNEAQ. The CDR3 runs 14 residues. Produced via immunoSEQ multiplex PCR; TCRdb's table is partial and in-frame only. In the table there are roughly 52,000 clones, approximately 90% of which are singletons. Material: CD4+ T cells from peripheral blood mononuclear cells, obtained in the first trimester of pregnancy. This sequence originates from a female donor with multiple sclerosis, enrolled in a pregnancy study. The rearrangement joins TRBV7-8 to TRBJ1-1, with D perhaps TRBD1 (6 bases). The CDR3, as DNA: TGTGCCAGCAGCCCCCGGACAGTGAACACTGAAGCTTTCTTT. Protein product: CASSPRTVNTEAFF.